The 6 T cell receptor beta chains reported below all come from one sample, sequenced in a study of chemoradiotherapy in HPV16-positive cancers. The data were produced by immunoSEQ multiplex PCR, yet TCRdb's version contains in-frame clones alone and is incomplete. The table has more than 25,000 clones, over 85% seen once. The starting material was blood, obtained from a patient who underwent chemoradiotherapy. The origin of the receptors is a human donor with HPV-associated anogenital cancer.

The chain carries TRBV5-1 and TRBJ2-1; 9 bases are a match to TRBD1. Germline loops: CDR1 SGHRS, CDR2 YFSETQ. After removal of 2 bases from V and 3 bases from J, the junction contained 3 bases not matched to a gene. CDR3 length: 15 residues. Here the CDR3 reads CASSFRTGDYNEQFF. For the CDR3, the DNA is TGCGCCAGCAGCTTTAGGACAGGGGACTACAATGAGCAGTTCTTC.

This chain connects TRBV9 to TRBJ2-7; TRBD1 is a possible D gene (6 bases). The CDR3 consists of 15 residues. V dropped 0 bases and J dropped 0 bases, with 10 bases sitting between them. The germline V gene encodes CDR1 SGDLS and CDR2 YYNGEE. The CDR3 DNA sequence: TGTGCCAGCAGCGTAGGGACAGCCAGCTCCTACGAGCAGTACTTC. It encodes CASSVGTASSYEQYF.

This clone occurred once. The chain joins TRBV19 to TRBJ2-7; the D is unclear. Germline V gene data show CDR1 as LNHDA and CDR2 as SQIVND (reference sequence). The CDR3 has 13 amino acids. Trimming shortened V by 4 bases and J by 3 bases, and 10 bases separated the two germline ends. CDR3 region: CASSKTRLYEQYF. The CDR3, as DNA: TGTGCCAGTAGTAAAACCCGACTCTACGAGCAGTACTTC.

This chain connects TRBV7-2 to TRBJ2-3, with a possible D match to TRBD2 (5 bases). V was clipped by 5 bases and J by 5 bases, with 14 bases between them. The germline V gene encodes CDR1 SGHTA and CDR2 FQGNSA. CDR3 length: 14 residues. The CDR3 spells CASSMRAGLDTQYF. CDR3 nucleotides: TGTGCCAGCAGCATGCGGGCCGGGTTAGATACGCAGTATTTT.

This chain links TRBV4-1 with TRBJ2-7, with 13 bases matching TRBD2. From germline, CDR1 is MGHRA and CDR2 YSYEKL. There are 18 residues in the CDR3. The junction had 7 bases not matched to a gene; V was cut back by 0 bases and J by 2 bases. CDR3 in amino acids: CASSQEVTSGRPPYEQYF. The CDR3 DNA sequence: TGCGCCAGCAGCCAAGAGGTGACTAGCGGGAGGCCCCCCTACGAGCAGTACTTC.

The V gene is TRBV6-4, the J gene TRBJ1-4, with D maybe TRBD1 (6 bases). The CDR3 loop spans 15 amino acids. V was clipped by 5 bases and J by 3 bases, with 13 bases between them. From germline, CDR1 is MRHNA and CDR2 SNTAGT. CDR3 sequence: CASSLDGTPNEKLFF. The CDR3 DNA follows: TGTGCCAGCAGTTTGGACGGGACACCTAATGAAAAACTGTTTTTT.